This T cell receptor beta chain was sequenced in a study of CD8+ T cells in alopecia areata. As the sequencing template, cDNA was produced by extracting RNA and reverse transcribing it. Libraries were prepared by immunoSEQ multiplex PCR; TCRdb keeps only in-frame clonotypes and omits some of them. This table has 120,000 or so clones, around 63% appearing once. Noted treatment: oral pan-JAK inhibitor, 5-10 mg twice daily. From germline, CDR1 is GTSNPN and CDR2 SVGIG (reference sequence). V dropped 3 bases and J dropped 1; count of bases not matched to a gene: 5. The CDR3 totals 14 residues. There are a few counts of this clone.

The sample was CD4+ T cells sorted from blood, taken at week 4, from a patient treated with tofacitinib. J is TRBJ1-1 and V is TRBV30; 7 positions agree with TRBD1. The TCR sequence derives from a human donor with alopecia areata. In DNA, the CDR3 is TGTGCCTGGAGCGTCACAGGGGCGAACACTGAAGCTTTCTTT. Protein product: CAWSVTGANTEAFF.